A selection of T cell receptor beta chains follows, all from one sample in a study of identical twins. TCRdb itself ran the 5' RACE reads through MiXCR, one entry per CDR3 protein. The sample lists about 340,000 distinct CDR3 sequences, 9% to 10% occurring once. The sample taken for sequencing was naive T cells sorted from blood. The receptors were sampled from a woman aged 45-65 years in good health. Both conserved end residues are part of each CDR3. The D gene is left open where the match is weak. Clone size is not always given. Where it is, it says once, few, many or a class for expanded clones.

j_call: TRBJ2-5
clone_size: few
d_call: -
v_call: TRBV5-1
cdr3_aa: CASSLETRGETQYF
cdr3_nt: TGCGCCAGCAGCTTGGAGACGAGAGGCGAGACCCAGTACTTC

j_call: TRBJ1-6
clone_size: few
d_call: -
v_call: TRBV20-1
cdr3_aa: CSASGPRSDSPLHF
cdr3_nt: TGCAGTGCTAGCGGGCCAAGGTCAGATTCACCCCTCCACTTT

j_call: TRBJ2-3
clone_size: few
d_call: TRBD1
v_call: TRBV5-5
cdr3_aa: CASSPQGANPDTQYF
cdr3_nt: TGTGCCAGCAGCCCACAGGGGGCGAACCCAGATACGCAGTATTTT

j_call: TRBJ2-1
clone_size: many
d_call: TRBD2
v_call: TRBV10-3
cdr3_aa: CAIGTTDNEQFF
cdr3_nt: TGTGCCATCGGGACTACTGACAATGAGCAGTTCTTC

j_call: TRBJ2-3
clone_size: few
d_call: -
v_call: TRBV11-3
cdr3_aa: CASAGYTDTQYF
cdr3_nt: TGTGCCAGCGCGGGGTACACAGATACGCAGTATTTT

j_call: TRBJ2-7
clone_size: -
d_call: -
v_call: TRBV9
cdr3_aa: CASSVGGGVVNEQYF
cdr3_nt: TGTGCCAGCAGCGTAGGAGGAGGGGTGGTGAACGAGCAGTACTTC

j_call: TRBJ2-6
clone_size: -
d_call: -
v_call: TRBV2
cdr3_aa: CASSSSSGANVLTF
cdr3_nt: TGTGCCAGCAGTAGTAGCTCTGGGGCCAACGTCCTGACTTTC

j_call: TRBJ2-1
clone_size: few
d_call: -
v_call: TRBV21-1
cdr3_aa: CASSKVAGGHNRDYNEQFF
cdr3_nt: TGTGCCAGCAGCAAAGTAGCGGGAGGGCACAACCGAGATTACAATGAGCAGTTCTTC

j_call: TRBJ2-7
clone_size: few
d_call: -
v_call: TRBV6-5
cdr3_aa: CASSIGGEYEQYF
cdr3_nt: TGTGCCAGCAGTATAGGGGGAGAATACGAGCAGTACTTC

j_call: TRBJ1-5
clone_size: many
d_call: -
v_call: TRBV20-1
cdr3_aa: CSAINRDIYQPQHF
cdr3_nt: TGCAGTGCTATCAACAGGGATATCTATCAGCCCCAGCATTTT

j_call: TRBJ2-2
clone_size: many
d_call: -
v_call: TRBV12-3/TRBV12-4
cdr3_aa: CASSNWDPPNTGELFF
cdr3_nt: TGTGCCAGCAGCAATTGGGACCCTCCGAACACCGGGGAGCTGTTTTTT

j_call: TRBJ2-1
clone_size: -
d_call: -
v_call: TRBV5-6
cdr3_aa: CASSERRNNEQFF
cdr3_nt: TGTGCCAGCAGCGAGAGAAGGAATAATGAGCAGTTCTTC

j_call: TRBJ2-1
clone_size: few
d_call: -
v_call: TRBV5-1
cdr3_aa: CASSLGGGRRANEQFF
cdr3_nt: TGCGCCAGCAGCTTGGGAGGGGGGAGAAGAGCCAATGAGCAGTTCTTC

j_call: TRBJ2-3
clone_size: few
d_call: -
v_call: TRBV5-1
cdr3_aa: CASSPGWSDTQYF
cdr3_nt: TGCGCCAGCAGCCCCGGGTGGTCGGATACGCAGTATTTT

j_call: TRBJ2-5
clone_size: few
d_call: TRBD2
v_call: TRBV6-5
cdr3_aa: CASSYLPSGRETQYF
cdr3_nt: TGTGCCAGCAGTTATCTGCCTAGCGGGAGAGAGACCCAGTACTTC

j_call: TRBJ1-5
clone_size: few
d_call: TRBD1
v_call: TRBV14
cdr3_aa: CASSQGGGRSQPQHF
cdr3_nt: TGTGCCAGCAGCCAAGGAGGGGGCCGGAGTCAGCCCCAGCATTTT

j_call: TRBJ1-1
clone_size: -
d_call: -
v_call: TRBV20-1
cdr3_aa: CSASSPGGAFF
cdr3_nt: TGCAGTGCTAGTTCACCTGGTGGGGCTTTCTTT

j_call: TRBJ2-2
clone_size: many
d_call: -
v_call: TRBV12-3/TRBV12-4
cdr3_aa: CASSLRGSGPWGGELFF
cdr3_nt: TGTGCCAGCAGTTTAAGGGGTAGCGGCCCCTGGGGCGGGGAGCTGTTTTTT

j_call: TRBJ2-3
clone_size: -
d_call: -
v_call: TRBV30
cdr3_aa: CAWSVSSAIGQYF
cdr3_nt: TGTGCCTGGAGTGTATCTTCCGCCATCGGGCAGTATTTT

j_call: TRBJ2-1
clone_size: many
d_call: TRBD2
v_call: TRBV7-2
cdr3_aa: CASSLVGLGRPEQFF
cdr3_nt: TGTGCCAGCAGCTTAGTGGGACTAGGGCGTCCTGAGCAGTTCTTC

j_call: TRBJ2-6
clone_size: -
d_call: -
v_call: TRBV5-1
cdr3_aa: CASRPQLPGANVLTF
cdr3_nt: TGCGCCAGCAGACCGCAGCTCCCTGGGGCCAACGTCCTGACTTTC

j_call: TRBJ1-5
clone_size: -
d_call: -
v_call: TRBV20-1
cdr3_aa: CSARDRSTNQPQHF
cdr3_nt: TGCAGTGCTAGAGACAGGTCGACAAATCAGCCCCAGCATTTT

j_call: TRBJ1-1
clone_size: -
d_call: -
v_call: TRBV5-1
cdr3_aa: CASSSHGPSLGTEAFF
cdr3_nt: TGCGCCAGCAGCTCTCACGGGCCCTCCCTAGGCACTGAAGCTTTCTTT

j_call: TRBJ2-1
clone_size: -
d_call: -
v_call: TRBV7-6
cdr3_aa: CASSTTSVRANEQFF
cdr3_nt: TGTGCCAGCAGCACAACAAGCGTCAGGGCCAATGAGCAGTTCTTC

j_call: TRBJ1-5
clone_size: many
d_call: -
v_call: TRBV10-3
cdr3_aa: CAISEGRDQPQHF
cdr3_nt: TGTGCCATCAGTGAGGGGAGAGATCAGCCCCAGCATTTT

j_call: TRBJ2-6
clone_size: few
d_call: TRBD1
v_call: TRBV5-1
cdr3_aa: CASSLAQGVGANVLTF
cdr3_nt: TGCGCCAGCAGCTTGGCCCAGGGGGTAGGGGCCAACGTCCTGACTTTC

j_call: TRBJ1-1
clone_size: few
d_call: -
v_call: TRBV11-2
cdr3_aa: CASSPGSQAGSTEAFF
cdr3_nt: TGTGCCAGCAGCCCGGGATCTCAGGCCGGTAGCACTGAAGCTTTCTTT

j_call: TRBJ1-1
clone_size: few
d_call: -
v_call: TRBV4-1
cdr3_aa: CASSQEPPGSILKGAEAFF
cdr3_nt: TGCGCCAGCAGCCAAGAACCTCCGGGGAGCATCCTAAAGGGCGCTGAAGCTTTCTTT

j_call: TRBJ2-6
clone_size: -
d_call: TRBD2
v_call: TRBV2
cdr3_aa: CASSDNGLAVSGANVLTF
cdr3_nt: TGTGCCAGCAGTGATAACGGACTAGCGGTCTCTGGGGCCAACGTCCTGACTTTC

j_call: TRBJ1-3
clone_size: many
d_call: -
v_call: TRBV12-3/TRBV12-4
cdr3_aa: CASSLTTPSGNTIYF
cdr3_nt: TGTGCCAGCAGTTTAACCACTCCCTCTGGAAACACCATATATTTT

j_call: TRBJ2-5
clone_size: many
d_call: TRBD2
v_call: TRBV5-1
cdr3_aa: CASSTGTSGSVETQYF
cdr3_nt: TGCGCCAGCAGTACTGGGACTAGCGGGAGTGTGGAGACCCAGTACTTC

j_call: TRBJ2-5
clone_size: many
d_call: -
v_call: TRBV12-3/TRBV12-4
cdr3_aa: CASSLVGRDETQYF
cdr3_nt: TGTGCCAGCAGTTTAGTAGGCAGAGATGAGACCCAGTACTTC

j_call: TRBJ2-2
clone_size: few
d_call: -
v_call: TRBV6-1
cdr3_aa: CASTVVPGELFF
cdr3_nt: TGTGCCAGCACGGTTGTCCCCGGGGAGCTGTTTTTT

j_call: TRBJ1-3
clone_size: few
d_call: -
v_call: TRBV5-1
cdr3_aa: CASSLVPISGNTIYF
cdr3_nt: TGCGCCAGCAGCTTGGTCCCTATCTCTGGAAACACCATATATTTT

j_call: TRBJ2-7
clone_size: few
d_call: -
v_call: TRBV12-3/TRBV12-4
cdr3_aa: CASTQGLFYEQYF
cdr3_nt: TGTGCCAGCACCCAGGGCTTGTTCTACGAGCAGTACTTC

j_call: TRBJ2-1
clone_size: few
d_call: -
v_call: TRBV27
cdr3_aa: CASSLGIRGVNEQFF
cdr3_nt: TGTGCCAGCAGTTTGGGCATTAGGGGCGTCAATGAGCAGTTCTTC

j_call: TRBJ1-4
clone_size: few
d_call: -
v_call: TRBV19
cdr3_aa: CASSGALSTNEKLFF
cdr3_nt: TGTGCCAGTAGTGGGGCGTTGTCAACTAATGAAAAACTGTTTTTT

j_call: TRBJ2-2
clone_size: many
d_call: -
v_call: TRBV5-1
cdr3_aa: CASSQTQGAGELFF
cdr3_nt: TGCGCCAGCAGCCAAACCCAGGGCGCCGGGGAGCTGTTTTTT

j_call: TRBJ2-7
clone_size: -
d_call: TRBD2
v_call: TRBV6-2/TRBV6-3
cdr3_aa: CASSYAPGRGGEQYF
cdr3_nt: TGTGCCAGCAGTTACGCCCCAGGGAGGGGAGGCGAGCAGTACTTC

j_call: TRBJ1-2
clone_size: -
d_call: TRBD1
v_call: TRBV12-3/TRBV12-4
cdr3_aa: CASSGSGQGFNYGYTF
cdr3_nt: TGTGCCAGCAGTGGATCGGGACAGGGGTTTAACTATGGCTACACCTTC

j_call: TRBJ2-6
clone_size: many
d_call: -
v_call: TRBV29-1
cdr3_aa: CSVRVRVQGTGANVLTF
cdr3_nt: TGCAGCGTTCGAGTGAGGGTACAGGGCACTGGGGCCAACGTCCTGACTTTC

j_call: TRBJ2-2
clone_size: -
d_call: TRBD1
v_call: TRBV12-5
cdr3_aa: CASGRDRTGELFF
cdr3_nt: TGTGCTAGTGGTAGGGACAGAACCGGGGAGCTGTTTTTT

j_call: TRBJ2-4
clone_size: many
d_call: TRBD2
v_call: TRBV12-3/TRBV12-4
cdr3_aa: CASSGREGNIQYF
cdr3_nt: TGTGCCAGCAGTGGGAGGGAGGGGAACATTCAGTACTTC

j_call: TRBJ2-1
clone_size: few
d_call: -
v_call: TRBV12-5
cdr3_aa: CASALSGRTQFF
cdr3_nt: TGTGCTAGTGCCCTTTCCGGTCGAACGCAGTTCTTC

j_call: TRBJ2-3
clone_size: few
d_call: TRBD2
v_call: TRBV7-2
cdr3_aa: CASSLETSGGTQYF
cdr3_nt: TGTGCCAGCAGCTTAGAAACTAGCGGAGGTACGCAGTATTTT

j_call: TRBJ2-7
clone_size: -
d_call: -
v_call: TRBV4-1
cdr3_aa: CASSQQSSYEQYF
cdr3_nt: TGCGCCAGCAGCCAACAGAGCTCCTACGAGCAGTACTTC

j_call: TRBJ2-1
clone_size: many
d_call: TRBD2
v_call: TRBV20-1
cdr3_aa: CSAPGLADYNEQFF
cdr3_nt: TGCAGTGCGCCGGGACTAGCGGACTACAATGAGCAGTTCTTC

j_call: TRBJ2-5
clone_size: few
d_call: -
v_call: TRBV25-1
cdr3_aa: CASSEPLGQGETQYF
cdr3_nt: TGTGCCAGCAGTGAACCCCTAGGCCAAGGAGAGACCCAGTACTTC

j_call: TRBJ2-6
clone_size: few
d_call: -
v_call: TRBV5-1
cdr3_aa: CASSLFSASFSGANVLTF
cdr3_nt: TGCGCCAGCAGCTTGTTCAGCGCATCCTTCTCTGGGGCCAACGTCCTGACTTTC

j_call: TRBJ1-1
clone_size: many
d_call: -
v_call: TRBV29-1
cdr3_aa: CSSDRQNTEAFF
cdr3_nt: TGCAGCTCCGACAGACAGAACACTGAAGCTTTCTTT

j_call: TRBJ1-4
clone_size: many
d_call: -
v_call: TRBV4-2
cdr3_aa: CASSQGGRVDEKLFF
cdr3_nt: TGTGCCAGCAGCCAAGGTGGCAGGGTGGATGAAAAACTGTTTTTT

j_call: TRBJ1-1
clone_size: few
d_call: -
v_call: TRBV5-1
cdr3_aa: CASSLLGSEAFF
cdr3_nt: TGCGCCAGCAGCTTGTTGGGGTCTGAAGCTTTCTTT

j_call: TRBJ2-7
clone_size: -
d_call: TRBD2
v_call: TRBV5-5
cdr3_aa: CASSLLTSGRYEQYF
cdr3_nt: TGTGCCAGCAGCCTTCTGACTAGCGGGAGATACGAGCAGTACTTC

j_call: TRBJ1-6
clone_size: few
d_call: -
v_call: TRBV7-2
cdr3_aa: CASSLSGARDSPLHF
cdr3_nt: TGTGCCAGCAGCTTATCCGGGGCGAGGGATTCACCCCTCCACTTT

j_call: TRBJ2-4
clone_size: -
d_call: -
v_call: TRBV13
cdr3_aa: CASSQENIQYF
cdr3_nt: TGTGCCAGCAGTCAGGAAAACATTCAGTACTTC

j_call: TRBJ1-2
clone_size: many
d_call: -
v_call: TRBV11-2
cdr3_aa: CASSLDRTRNYGYTF
cdr3_nt: TGTGCCAGCAGCTTAGATAGGACACGCAACTATGGCTACACCTTC

j_call: TRBJ2-1
clone_size: few
d_call: TRBD2
v_call: TRBV3-1
cdr3_aa: CASEAGVKNEQFF
cdr3_nt: TGTGCCAGCGAAGCGGGAGTAAAGAATGAGCAGTTCTTC